This T cell receptor beta chain is drawn from a study of blood T cell repertoires in COVID-19. Whole-study context: From the United States, Italy and Spain came samples of acute and convalescent COVID-19. The cDNA or gDNA used as material had been derived from T cells, B-cell-depleted T cells, or PBMCs.

For this clone: One junction end disagrees with the germline gene, perhaps due to a read error.

The CDR3 has 14 amino acids. Germline V lookup: CDR1 LNHDA, CDR2 SQIVND (reference sequence). Original processing notes: Reference gene primers were amplified, and this amplification served to estimate nucleated cell counts. Profiling relied on immunoSEQ multiplex PCR, and the TCRdb table lists in-frame clones only, not all of them. V, J and clone size are taken as reported in that table, and D and trimming were inferred from the DNA itself. There are around 200,000 clones in the sample; approximately 84% occur only once, and 4.5% to 5% lies in the top ten. V gene TRBV19 combines with J gene TRBJ2-2; 8 bases line up with TRBD2. This sequence was found in a woman at least 80 years old with acute or convalescent COVID-19. Material for sequencing was peripheral blood. The CDR3 spells CASTHSGTAGELFF. CDR3 bases: TGTGCCAGTACCCATAGCGGGACCGCCGGAGAGCTGTTTTTT.